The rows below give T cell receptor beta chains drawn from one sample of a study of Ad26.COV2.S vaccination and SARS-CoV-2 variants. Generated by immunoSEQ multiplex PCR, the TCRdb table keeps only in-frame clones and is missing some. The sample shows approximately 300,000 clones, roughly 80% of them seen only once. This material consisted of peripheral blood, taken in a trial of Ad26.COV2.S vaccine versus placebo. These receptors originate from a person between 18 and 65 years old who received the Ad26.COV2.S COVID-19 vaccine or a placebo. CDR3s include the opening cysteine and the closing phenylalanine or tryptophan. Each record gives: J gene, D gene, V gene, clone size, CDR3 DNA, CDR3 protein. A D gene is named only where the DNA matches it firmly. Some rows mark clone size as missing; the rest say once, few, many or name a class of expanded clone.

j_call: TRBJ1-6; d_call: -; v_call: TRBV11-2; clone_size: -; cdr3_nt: TGTGCCAGCAGCTTGCGGGGGGCGGGAGCTAATTCACCCCTCCACTTT; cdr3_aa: CASSLRGAGANSPLHF
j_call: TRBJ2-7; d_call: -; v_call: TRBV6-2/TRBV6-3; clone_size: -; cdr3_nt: TGTGCCAGCAGTTACCCGGGTCGGGGGACCTACGAGCAGTACTTC; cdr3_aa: CASSYPGRGTYEQYF
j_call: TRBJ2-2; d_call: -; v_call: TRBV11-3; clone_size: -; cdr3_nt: TGTGCCAGCAGCTTCAACAGGCCAGCCTTAGGCGGGGAGCTGTTTTTT; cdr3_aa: CASSFNRPALGGELFF
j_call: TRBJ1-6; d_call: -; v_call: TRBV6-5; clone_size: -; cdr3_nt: TGTGCCAGCAGCGGACAGTTAGATTCACCCCTCCACTTT; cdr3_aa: CASSGQLDSPLHF
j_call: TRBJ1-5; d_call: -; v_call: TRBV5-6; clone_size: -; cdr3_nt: TGTGCCAGCAGCTTGGGGGGGACTAGCAATCAGCCCCAGCATTTT; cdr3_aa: CASSLGGTSNQPQHF
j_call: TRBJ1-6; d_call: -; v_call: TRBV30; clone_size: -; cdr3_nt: TGTGCCTGGACGCGAAGCTCCTATAATTCACCCCTCCACTTT; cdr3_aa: CAWTRSSYNSPLHF
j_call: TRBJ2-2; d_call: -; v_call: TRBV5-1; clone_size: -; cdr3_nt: TGCGCCAGCAGCTTGGGAGCGTGGGGCCGGGTCGGGGAGCTGTTTTTT; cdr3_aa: CASSLGAWGRVGELFF
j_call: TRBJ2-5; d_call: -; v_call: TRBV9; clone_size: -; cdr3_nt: TGTGCCAGCAGCGTGGACCCCGGGAAGACCCAGTACTTC; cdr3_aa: CASSVDPGKTQYF
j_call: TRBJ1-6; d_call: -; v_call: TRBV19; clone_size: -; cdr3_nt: TGTGCCAGCCCCAGTGATAATTCACCCCTCCACTTT; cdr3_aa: CASPSDNSPLHF
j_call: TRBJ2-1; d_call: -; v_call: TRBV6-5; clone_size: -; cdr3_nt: TGTGCCAGCAGTTACTCGCAACAAGGGAGGAATGAGCAGTTCTTC; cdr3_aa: CASSYSQQGRNEQFF
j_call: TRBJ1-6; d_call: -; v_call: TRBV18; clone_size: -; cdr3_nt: TGTGCCAGCTCACCGGGCAGAAGGGGCCTTAATTCACCCCTCCACTTT; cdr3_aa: CASSPGRRGLNSPLHF
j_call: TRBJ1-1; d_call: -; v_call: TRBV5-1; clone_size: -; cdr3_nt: TGCGCCAGCAGCGGGACAAATATGAACACTGAAGCTTTCTTT; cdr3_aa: CASSGTNMNTEAFF
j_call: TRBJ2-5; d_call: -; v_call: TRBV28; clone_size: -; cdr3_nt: TGTGCCAGCAGTTTTGGGGACAGCGGGGAAGAGACCCAGTACTTC; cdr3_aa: CASSFGDSGEETQYF
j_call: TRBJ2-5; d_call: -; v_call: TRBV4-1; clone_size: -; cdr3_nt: TGCGCCAGCAGCCTGGAGGCGGTCCCCGCGGGGGAGACCCAGTACTTC; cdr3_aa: CASSLEAVPAGETQYF
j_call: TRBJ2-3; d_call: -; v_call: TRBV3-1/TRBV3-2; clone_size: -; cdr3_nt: TGTGCCAGCAGCCGGGCCAACGATGATACGCAGTATTTT; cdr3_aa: CASSRANDDTQYF
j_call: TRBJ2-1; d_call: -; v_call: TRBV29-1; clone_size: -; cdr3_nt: TGCAGCCATGTAGGACGAAACAATGAGCAGTTCTTC; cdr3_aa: CSHVGRNNEQFF
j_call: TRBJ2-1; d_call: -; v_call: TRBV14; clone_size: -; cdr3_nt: TGTGCCAGCAGCCAAGATTTTATGAATGAGCAGTTCTTC; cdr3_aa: CASSQDFMNEQFF
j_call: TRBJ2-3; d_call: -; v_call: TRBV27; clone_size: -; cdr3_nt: TGTGCCAGCAGCCCACAGTGGGGAGATACGCAGTATTTT; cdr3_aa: CASSPQWGDTQYF
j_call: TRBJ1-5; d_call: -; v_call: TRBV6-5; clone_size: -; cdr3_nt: TGTGCCAGCAGTTATCAGGTCAATCAGCCCCAGCATTTT; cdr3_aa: CASSYQVNQPQHF
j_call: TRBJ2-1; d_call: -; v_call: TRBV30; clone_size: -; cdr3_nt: TGTGCCTGGAGTGACCAGGGGGGGCAGGGGAAGTTCTTC; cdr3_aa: CAWSDQGGQGKFF
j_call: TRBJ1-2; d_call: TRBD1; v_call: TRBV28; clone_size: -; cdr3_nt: TGTGCCAGCGGCGGACAGGGGTACGGCTACACCTTC; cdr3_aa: CASGGQGYGYTF
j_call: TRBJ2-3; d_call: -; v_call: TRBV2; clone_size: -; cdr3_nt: TGTGCCAGCAGGGGGCCGTTGGGCACAGATACGCAGTATTTT; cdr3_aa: CASRGPLGTDTQYF
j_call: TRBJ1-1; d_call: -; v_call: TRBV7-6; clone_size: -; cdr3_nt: TGTGCCAGCAGCTTATACACAGGAGCGAACACTGAAGCTTTCTTT; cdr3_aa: CASSLYTGANTEAFF
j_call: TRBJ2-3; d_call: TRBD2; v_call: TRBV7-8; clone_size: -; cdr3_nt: TGTGCCAGCAGCTTAGTACTAGCGGGAGCAGATACGCAGTATTTT; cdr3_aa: CASSLVLAGADTQYF
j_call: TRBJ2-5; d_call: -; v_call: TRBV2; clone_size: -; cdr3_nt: TGTGCCAGCAGTGAACGGCAAGAGACCCAGTACTTC; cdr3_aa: CASSERQETQYF
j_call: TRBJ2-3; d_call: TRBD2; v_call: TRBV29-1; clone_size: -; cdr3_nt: TGCAGCGCCCCAGCGGGGGGGCTGGGCACAGATACGCAGTATTTT; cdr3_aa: CSAPAGGLGTDTQYF
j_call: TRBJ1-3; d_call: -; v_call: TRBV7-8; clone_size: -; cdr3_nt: TGTGCCAGCAGCTTAAGGACTGACCCCTCTGGAAACACCATATATTTT; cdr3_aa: CASSLRTDPSGNTIYF
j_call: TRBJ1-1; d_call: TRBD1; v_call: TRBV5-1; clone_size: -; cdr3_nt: TGCGCCAGCAACAACTCGACAGGGGCAGGGAACACTGAAGCTTTCTTT; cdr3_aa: CASNNSTGAGNTEAFF
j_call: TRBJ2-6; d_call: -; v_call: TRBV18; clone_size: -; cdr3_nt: TGTGCCAGCTCACCAAGTTTGGCAGGCATTGGGGCCAACGTCCTGACTTTC; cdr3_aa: CASSPSLAGIGANVLTF
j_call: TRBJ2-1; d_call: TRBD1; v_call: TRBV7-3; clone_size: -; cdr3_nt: TGTGCCAGCAGCCAAACAAGGGCCGGGACAGGGCTGTTCTTC; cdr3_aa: CASSQTRAGTGLFF
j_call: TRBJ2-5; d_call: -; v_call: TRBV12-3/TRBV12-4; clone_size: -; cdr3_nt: TGTGCCAGCAGTCCGCGAACTCAAGAGACCCAGTACTTC; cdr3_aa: CASSPRTQETQYF
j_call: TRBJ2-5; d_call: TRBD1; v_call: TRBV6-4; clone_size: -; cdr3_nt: TGTGCCAGCAGCCAGACAGGGCGAGAGACCCAGTACTTC; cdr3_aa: CASSQTGRETQYF
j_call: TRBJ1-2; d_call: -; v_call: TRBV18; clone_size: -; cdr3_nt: TGTGCCAGCTCACCAGGGCAGGCCGGTGGTGGCTACACCTTC; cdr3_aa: CASSPGQAGGGYTF
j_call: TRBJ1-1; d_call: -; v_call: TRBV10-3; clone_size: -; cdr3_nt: TGTGCCATCAGTGAATGGGGAACGAACACTGAAGCTTTCTTT; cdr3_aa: CAISEWGTNTEAFF
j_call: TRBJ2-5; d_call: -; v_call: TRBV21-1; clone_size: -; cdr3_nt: TGTGCCAGCAGCAAAGTCGCCCTAGCGGGGGGGCCTAGCCAAGAGACCCAGTACTTC; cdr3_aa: CASSKVALAGGPSQETQYF
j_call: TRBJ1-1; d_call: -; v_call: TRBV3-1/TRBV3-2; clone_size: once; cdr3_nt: TGTGCCAGCAGCCATCTTGGCAACCCTGAAGCTTTCTTT; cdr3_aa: CASSHLGNPEAFF
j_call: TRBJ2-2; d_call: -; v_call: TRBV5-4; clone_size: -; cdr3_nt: TGTGCCAGCAGCTTGGCCGGACAAAACACCGGGGAGCTGTTTTTT; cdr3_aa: CASSLAGQNTGELFF
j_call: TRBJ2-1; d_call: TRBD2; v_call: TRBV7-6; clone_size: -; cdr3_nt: TGTGCCAGCAGCCAGGGACTAGCGGGCGTCACTGAGCAGTTCTTC; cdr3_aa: CASSQGLAGVTEQFF
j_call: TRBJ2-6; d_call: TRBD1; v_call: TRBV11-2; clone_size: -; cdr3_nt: TGTGCCAGCAGCTGGACAGGGGGCGTTGCCGGGGCCAACGTCCTGACTTTC; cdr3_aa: CASSWTGGVAGANVLTF
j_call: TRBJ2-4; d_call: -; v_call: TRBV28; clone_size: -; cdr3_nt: TGTGCCAGCAGTTACTCACCAAAAGACAAAAACATTCAGTACTTC; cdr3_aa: CASSYSPKDKNIQYF
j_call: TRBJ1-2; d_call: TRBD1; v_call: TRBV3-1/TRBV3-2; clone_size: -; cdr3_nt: TGTGCCAGCAGCCTCCTCGCGACAGGGGGCTTCGGCTACACCTTC; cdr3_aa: CASSLLATGGFGYTF
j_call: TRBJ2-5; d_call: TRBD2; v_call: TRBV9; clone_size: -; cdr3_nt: TGTGCCAGCAGCGTAGCGGGGGGGCTGATAGAGACCCAGTACTTC; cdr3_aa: CASSVAGGLIETQYF
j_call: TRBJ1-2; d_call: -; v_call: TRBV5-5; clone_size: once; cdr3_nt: TGTGCCAGCAACCAACGGGGGGGAGGCGGCTACACCTTC; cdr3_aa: CASNQRGGGGYTF
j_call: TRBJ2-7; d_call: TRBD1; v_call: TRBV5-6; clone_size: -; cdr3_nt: TGTGCCAGCAGCAGACAGGGATATAGCTACGAGCAGTACTTC; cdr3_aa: CASSRQGYSYEQYF
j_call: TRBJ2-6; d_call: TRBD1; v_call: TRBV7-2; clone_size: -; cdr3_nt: TGTGCCAGCACCCGGACAGGGATGACTGGGGCCAACGTCCTGACTTTC; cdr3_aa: CASTRTGMTGANVLTF
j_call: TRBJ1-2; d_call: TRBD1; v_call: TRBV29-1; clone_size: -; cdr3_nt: TGCAGCGTTGAACTTTCGACAGGGTACTATGGCTACACCTTC; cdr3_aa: CSVELSTGYYGYTF
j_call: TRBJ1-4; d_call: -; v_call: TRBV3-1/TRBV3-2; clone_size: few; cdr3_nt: TGTGCCAGCAGCCAGGTCTCAAGCCTTGAAAAACTGTTTTTT; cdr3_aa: CASSQVSSLEKLFF
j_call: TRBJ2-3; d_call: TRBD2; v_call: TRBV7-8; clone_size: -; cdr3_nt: TGTGCCAGCAGCTTAGCGGGCGGGGGGCCCACAGATACGCAGTATTTT; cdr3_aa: CASSLAGGGPTDTQYF
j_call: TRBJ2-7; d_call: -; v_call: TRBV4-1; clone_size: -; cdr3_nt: TGCGCCAGCAGCCAACCGGCCACGGGGGTCTACGAGCAGTACTTC; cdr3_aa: CASSQPATGVYEQYF
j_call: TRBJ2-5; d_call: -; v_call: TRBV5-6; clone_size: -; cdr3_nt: TGTGCCAGCGCCCCGGGGCGGATAGAGACCCAGTACTTC; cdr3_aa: CASAPGRIETQYF
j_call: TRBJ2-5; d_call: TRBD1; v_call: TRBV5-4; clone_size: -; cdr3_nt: TGTGCCAGCAGCTTGAGGGGGCCCCAAGAGACCCAGTACTTC; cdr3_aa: CASSLRGPQETQYF
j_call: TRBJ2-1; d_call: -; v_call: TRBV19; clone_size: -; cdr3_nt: TGTGCCAGTAGCCTAGCTGGATTTGAGCAGTTCTTC; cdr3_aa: CASSLAGFEQFF
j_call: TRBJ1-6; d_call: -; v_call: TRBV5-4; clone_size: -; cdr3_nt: TGTGCCAGCAGACGTGGGCGGTCACCCCTCCACTTT; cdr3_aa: CASRRGRSPLHF
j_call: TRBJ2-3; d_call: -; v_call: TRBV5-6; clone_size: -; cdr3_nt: TGTGCCAGCAGCCGGGTGTCGGTTAAGCAGTATTTT; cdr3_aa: CASSRVSVKQYF
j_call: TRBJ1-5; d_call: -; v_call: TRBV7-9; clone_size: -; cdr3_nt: TGTGCCAGCAGCCCCGCAGGGTACGGCAATCAGCCCCAGCATTTT; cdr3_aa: CASSPAGYGNQPQHF
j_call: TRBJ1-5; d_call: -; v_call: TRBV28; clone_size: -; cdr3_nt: TGTGCCAGCAGTTTCAGTTTTCGGGACAATCAGCCCCAGCATTTT; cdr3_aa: CASSFSFRDNQPQHF
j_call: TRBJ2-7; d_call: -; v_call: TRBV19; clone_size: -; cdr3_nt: TGTGCCAGTAGTATTAGGGGCACCTACGAGCAGTACTTC; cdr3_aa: CASSIRGTYEQYF
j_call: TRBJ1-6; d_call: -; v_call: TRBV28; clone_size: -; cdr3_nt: TGTGCCAGCAGTTGGCAGTATAATTCACCCCTCCACTTT; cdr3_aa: CASSWQYNSPLHF